A single sample gave rise to the 4 T cell receptor beta chains below, sequenced in a study of blood T cell repertoires in COVID-19. Generated by immunoSEQ multiplex PCR, the TCRdb table keeps only in-frame clones and is missing some. Here the sample spans about 99,000 clones, around 81% being singletons. The sequencing input was peripheral blood. The origin of the receptors is a man aged 80 or over with COVID-19, enrolled during active disease.

Comments on this clone: This may be a read error, as it is one base from a much larger clone. The rearrangement uses TRBV21-1 and TRBJ2-7; no check of the table's D call, TRBD1, against the DNA was made. TRBV21-1 constitutes a pseudogene. CDR3 length: 13 amino acids. In DNA, the CDR3 is TGTGCCAGCAGCCCGGACAGGGGCTACGAGCAGTACTTC. Translation: CASSPDRGYEQYF.

V gene TRBV6-4 combines with J gene TRBJ1-2; 9 bases are shared with TRBD1. In germline, CDR1 is MRHNA, CDR2 SNTAGT. V shed 5 bases, J shed 8 bases, and the junction held 12 bases outside the gene matches. The CDR3 runs to 15 residues. The CDR3 here is CASSPRTGAPWGYTF. The CDR3 bases are TGTGCCAGCAGTCCACGGACAGGGGCCCCCTGGGGCTACACCTTC.

This chain joins TRBV30 and TRBJ1-6; D is ambiguous. This CDR3 spans 13 amino acids. Trimming removed 5 bases at V and 2 bases at J, with 7 bases between. CDR1 is GTSNPN and CDR2 is SVGIG in the germline V gene (reference sequence). CDR3 DNA: TGTGCCTGGGCGGAGGCCTATAATTCACCCCTCCACTTT. Its protein is CAWAEAYNSPLHF.

V is TRBV19 and J is TRBJ2-7, with a tentative D call TRBD2 (6 bases). V was shortened by 5 bases and J by 3 bases, with 17 bases between the two germline ends. CDR1 is LNHDA and CDR2 is SQIVND in the germline V gene (reference sequence). The CDR3 has 15 amino acids. The CDR3 loop reads CASSPRAGTYYEQYF. The CDR3, as DNA: TGTGCCAGTAGTCCAAGAGCCGGGACTTACTACGAGCAGTACTTC.